The 24 T cell receptor beta chains below were found in one sample sequenced in a study of read filtering for tumor transcriptome and immune sequencing. The library was built from about 0.4 ug RNA with molecular barcoded adaptors for alpha/delta and beta/gamma chains. TCRdb reprocessed the reads via MiXCR and lists one record per CDR3 protein. The sample yields roughly 68,000 distinct CDR3 sequences, roughly 13% seen once. Sequenced: a population of CD138-negative cells sorted from bone marrow. The receptor source for this set is a donor aged 40 or older with multiple myeloma.

The chain couples TRBV12-3 or TRBV12-4 to TRBJ2-2; 7 nucleotides agree with TRBD1. J lost 1 base, V lost 5 bases, and 4 bases had no gene match. The CDR3 extends over 15 amino acids. The CDR3 is CASSKRTGNTGELFF. DNA for the CDR3: TGTGCCAGCAGTAAGAGGACAGGGAACACCGGGGAGCTGTTTTTT.

With regard to this clonotype: This clone may be a read error of a much larger clone one base away. The V call is TRBV29-1, the J call TRBJ2-1, with TRBD1 matching 9 bases. Germline V lookup: CDR1 SQVTM, CDR2 ANQGSEA. CDR3 length equals 13 residues. The CDR3 here is CSVGDRVNNGQFF. The DNA of the CDR3 is TGCAGCGTTGGGGACAGGGTTAACAATGGGCAGTTCTTC.

This clonotype was seen repeatedly, ten times or more. The chain combines TRBV29-1 with TRBJ2-7; 8 bases map to TRBD1. Germline trimming cut 1 base from V and 3 bases from J; bases unmatched to any gene: 14. The V gene's germline CDR1 is SQVTM and CDR2 ANQGSEA. The CDR3 has 17 residues. CDR3 DNA sequence: TGCAGCGTTGAAGCGGCCTTACACCGGGACAGGAACTACGAGCAGTACTTC. Its translation: CSVEAALHRDRNYEQYF.

This clonotype was seen ten or more times. This chain connects TRBV28 to TRBJ2-1, with D perhaps matching TRBD1 or TRBD2 (5 bases each). The CDR3 covers 13 residues. Germline CDR1 reads MDHEN; CDR2 reads SYDVKM. V was trimmed by 3 bases and J by 7 bases, leaving 10 bases between them. DNA for the CDR3: TGTGCCAGCAGTTTGGGGCTAGCAAATGAGCAGTTCTTC. This encodes CASSLGLANEQFF.

Concerning this clonotype itself: Given a much more abundant clone one base away, this may be a read error. Here the CDR3 omits its conserved ending phenylalanine or tryptophan, so a read error is the likely source. J is TRBJ2-1 and V is TRBV7-2; TRBD1 might be the D (5 bases). CDR3 length equals 13 residues. Germline V gene sequence: CDR1 SGHTA, CDR2 FQGNSA. In DNA form, the CDR3 reads TGTTCCAGCAGCTTAGGCAGGGCAAATGAGCAGTTCCTC. This encodes CSSSLGRANEQFL.

This clonotype has ten or more counts. The genes are TRBV29-1 and TRBJ1-4; the D is unclear. The germline CDR1 and CDR2 sequences are SQVTM and ANQGSEA. There are 13 residues in the CDR3. Trimming left V 7 bases short and J 0 bases short, with 9 bases between. The chain's CDR3 is CSAGFSTNEKLFF. Here the CDR3 DNA reads TGCAGCGCCGGTTTCTCAACTAATGAAAAACTGTTTTTT.

This clonotype came up many times. The chain links TRBV30 to TRBJ2-1, with D maybe TRBD2 (5 bases). The germline gives CDR1 GTSNPN, CDR2 SVGIG (reference sequence). CDR3 length: 11 residues. Trimming removed 5 bases from V and 8 bases from J, with 10 bases in between. For the CDR3, the DNA is TGTGCCTGGTCGGACGGGGATGAGCAGTTCTTC. Translation gives CAWSDGDEQFF.

The J gene is TRBJ2-2, the V gene TRBV11-2; D is perhaps TRBD1 (6 bases). The V end was cut by 5 bases, the J end by 1 base, with 8 bases between. This CDR3 has 14 amino acids. CDR1 is SGHAT, CDR2 FQNNGV, per germline. CDR3 sequence reads: CASSQGQNTGELFF. CDR3 sequence (DNA): TGTGCCAGCAGCCAGGGACAGAACACCGGGGAGCTGTTTTTT.

This clonotype has at least ten counts. The chain employs TRBV20-1 and TRBJ2-7; D uncertain. CDR3 length: 16 amino acids. The germline CDR1 and CDR2 sequences are DFQATT and SNEGSKA (reference sequence). V lost 0 bases to trimming and J lost 3 bases, with 18 bases between them. CDR3 region: CSARDNGKGLLYEQYF. CDR3 DNA sequence: TGCAGTGCTAGAGATAATGGAAAAGGGCTTCTCTACGAGCAGTACTTC.

This clonotype was detected ten times or more. This chain joins TRBV28 and TRBJ2-6; the D is unclear. V was trimmed by 4 bases and J by 4 bases, leaving 14 bases between them. The CDR3 has 16 amino acids. From germline, CDR1 is MDHEN and CDR2 SYDVKM. CDR3 nucleotide sequence: TGTGCCAGCAGTTCCCCGGGCCCGATGGGGGCCAACGTCCTGACTTTC. It is translated as CASSSPGPMGANVLTF.

This clonotype was seen repeatedly, ten times or more. V usage is TRBV4-3 and J usage is TRBJ1-1; 10 bases are shared with TRBD1. Germline V CDR1 and CDR2: LGHNA, YSLEER. V shed 2 bases and J 10 bases; nucleotides not matched to a gene: 10. The CDR3 runs 15 residues. Here the CDR3 DNA reads TGCGCCAGCAGCCAATCGGGGACAGGGGAAGAAGGAGCTTTCTTT. Translated, it gives CASSQSGTGEEGAFF.

With respect to this clonotype: A much larger clonotype is one base distant, so this may be a read error. This chain connects TRBV7-2 to TRBJ1-2; D gene uncertain. V lost 8 bases to trimming and J lost 6 bases, with 19 bases between them. Germline CDR1 and CDR2: SGHTA and FQGNSA. The CDR3 runs to 14 residues. The DNA of the CDR3 is TGTGCCAGCGGCACCAGACACTCTCCCCATGGCTACACCTTC. This codes for CASGTRHSPHGYTF.

There are a few counts of this clonotype. The chain joins TRBV11-1 to TRBJ1-5; D not resolved. This CDR3 has 14 amino acids. V was cut by 1 base and J by 3 bases, with 7 bases left in between. CDR1 SGHAT and CDR2 FQDESV come from the germline V gene (reference sequence). CDR3 DNA: TGTGCCAGCAGCTTAGACGGCTCCAATCAGCCCCAGCATTTT. This gives the protein CASSLDGSNQPQHF. Variable domain in full (rest from reference TRBV11-1 and TRBJ1-5): EAEVAQSPRYKITEKSQAVAFWCDPISGHATLYWYRQILGQGPELLVQFQDESVVDDSQLPKDRFSAERLKGVDSTLKIQPAELGDSAMYLCASSLDGSNQPQHFGDGTRLSIL.

Regarding this clonotype: A much larger clone lies one base from this, so it may be a read error. The chain links TRBV6-5 to TRBJ2-7, with TRBD2 as a possible D gene (6 bases). The germline gives CDR1 MNHEY, CDR2 SVGAGI. The CDR3 totals 17 residues. This CDR3 reads CAGSYSVRLAASYEQYF. The CDR3 coding sequence is TGTGCCGGCAGTTACTCGGTTCGATTAGCGGCTTCCTACGAGCAGTACTTC.

This clonotype was detected ten times or more. This chain joins TRBV30 and TRBJ1-4; no clear D. Looked up from germline, CDR1 is GTSNPN and CDR2 is SVGIG (reference sequence). The CDR3 consists of 13 residues. Trimming left V 0 bases short and J 7 bases short, with 9 bases between. This CDR3 reads CAWSVRGAEKLFF. The DNA for the CDR3 is TGTGCCTGGAGTGTTCGGGGTGCTGAAAAACTGTTTTTT.

This clonotype was counted between two and nine times. This sequence joins TRBV5-6 and TRBJ2-2; 7 bases are a match to TRBD2. In germline, CDR1 is SGHDT, CDR2 YYEEEE. The trim removed 2 bases at V and 0 bases at J, leaving 1 base unmatched. The CDR3 contains 15 residues. The CDR3 DNA reads TGTGCCAGCAGCTTAGCGGGGCCGAACACCGGGGAGCTGTTTTTT. It translates to CASSLAGPNTGELFF.

This clonotype was found many times. The rearrangement joins TRBV20-1 to TRBJ2-7; 8 bases align to TRBD2. Germline V gene data show CDR1 as DFQATT and CDR2 as SNEGSKA (reference sequence). The CDR3 spans 13 residues. The ends lost 3 bases at V and 6 bases at J; junction bases unmatched: 7. The CDR3 bases are TGCAGTGCTAGTTTCGGGAGGGCGGTCGAGCAGTACTTC. Its protein product is CSASFGRAVEQYF.

This clonotype appeared many times. This chain joins TRBV9 and TRBJ2-7; 8 nucleotides line up with TRBD2. Losses at the gene ends were 1 base for V and 1 base for J; bases not matched to a gene: 1. Per germline, CDR1 SGDLS and CDR2 YYNGEE. This CDR3 region has 14 residues. CDR3 coding DNA: TGTGCCAGCAGCGTAACGGGAGGGTCCTACGAGCAGTACTTC. Translating gives CASSVTGGSYEQYF.

Many counts were recorded for this clonotype. A read error may be the cause here, since a much bigger clone is one base away. J is TRBJ2-1 and V is TRBV20-1; TRBD1 matches at 7 bases. The CDR3 spans 12 residues. CDR1 is DFQATT and CDR2 is SNEGSKA in the germline V gene (reference sequence). Here the CDR3 DNA reads TGCAGTGGGGGACAGCATTACAATGGGCAGTTCTTC. Translation: CSGGQHYNGQFF.

There are many counts of this clonotype. The chain uses TRBV4-1 and TRBJ2-1; 14 nucleotides agree with TRBD2. The ends lost 8 bases at V and 9 bases at J; junction bases unmatched: 3. Germline V lookup: CDR1 MGHRA, CDR2 YSYEKL. This CDR3 region has 13 residues. The CDR3 bases are TGCGCCAGCGTGGGACTAGCGGGAGCTGAGCAGTTCTTC. Amino acid sequence: CASVGLAGAEQFF.

In its sample, this clonotype was seen many times. The junction does not match germline at one end; this may be a read error. J is TRBJ2-1 and V is TRBV27; D remains ambiguous. The CDR3 has 14 residues. Germline V CDR1 and CDR2: MNHEY, SMNVEV (reference sequence). CDR3 amino acids: CASSLRASHNEQFF. DNA for the CDR3: TGTGCCAGCAGTTTACGGGCCTCCCACAATGAGCAGTTCTTC.

This clonotype was recorded many times. The gene calls are TRBV15 and TRBJ2-7, with 9 bases lining up with TRBD2. The CDR3 has 15 residues. Germline CDR1 and CDR2: LNHNV and YYDKDF (reference sequence). Unmatched junction bases numbered 10, after V lost 5 bases and J lost 5 bases. CDR3 residues: CATSGGLAGRDEQYF. Here the CDR3 DNA reads TGTGCCACCAGCGGCGGGCTAGCGGGACGGGACGAGCAGTACTTC.

This clonotype has more than one count but fewer than ten. A much larger clone lies a single base off, so this may be a read error. CDR3: CASNLPGLAGVLEQFF. CDR3 bases: TGTGCCAGCAACTTACCGGGACTAGCGGGAGTTCTTGAGCAGTTCTTC. The genes are TRBV7-9 and TRBJ2-1; 14 bases map to TRBD2. The germline gives CDR1 SEHNR, CDR2 FQNEAQ (reference sequence). The CDR3 has 16 residues.

This clonotype was seen ten or more times. This chain uses TRBV28 with TRBJ1-5; unclear D gene. This CDR3 is 14 amino acids long. Germline CDR1 and CDR2: MDHEN and SYDVKM. Trimming removed 6 bases from V and 2 bases from J, with 11 bases in between. The CDR3 nucleotides read TGTGCCAGCAGCAGTTCACGGCGCAATCAGCCCCAGCATTTT. Translation gives CASSSSRRNQPQHF. Full variable domain (missing parts from reference TRBV28 and TRBJ1-5): DVKVTQSSRYLVKRTGEKVFLECVQDMDHENMFWYRQDPGLGLRLIYFSYDVKMKEKGDIPEGYSVSREKKERFSLILESASTNQTSMYLCASSSSRRNQPQHFGDGTRLSIL.